The rows below give T cell receptor beta chains drawn from one sample of a study of blood T cell repertoires in COVID-19. Clones were sequenced by immunoSEQ multiplex PCR, and TCRdb holds only the in-frame ones, with some missing. This table holds 74,000 or so clones, 80% to 90% found once. The sample was peripheral blood. The receptors here all came from a man over 45 with acute or convalescent COVID-19. Each CDR3 is given with its conserved first and last residue. D genes are given only for firm matches. Rows give clone size only sometimes, using once, few, many, or a class for an expanded clone.

J gene: TRBJ2-2
D gene: TRBD1
V gene: TRBV2
clone size: .
CDR3 DNA: TGTGCCAGCAGGACAGGGGTTGTATCCTCGGGGGAGCTGTTTTTT
CDR3 protein: CASRTGVVSSGELFF

J gene: TRBJ1-2
D gene: TRBD1
V gene: TRBV9
clone size: .
CDR3 DNA: TGTGCCAGCAGCGCAGGGCGTGGGACAGGGACTGGCTACACCTTC
CDR3 protein: CASSAGRGTGTGYTF

J gene: TRBJ2-3
D gene: .
V gene: TRBV29-1
clone size: once
CDR3 DNA: TGCAGCTATACTAGGGACACAGATACGCAGTATTTT
CDR3 protein: CSYTRDTDTQYF

J gene: TRBJ2-2
D gene: .
V gene: TRBV2
clone size: .
CDR3 DNA: TGTGCCAGCGCACGAGAGGACACCGGGGAGCTGTTTTTT
CDR3 protein: CASAREDTGELFF

J gene: TRBJ1-3
D gene: TRBD1
V gene: TRBV7-3
clone size: .
CDR3 DNA: TGTGCCAGCAGCTTAAACGCCGGGACAGCGGACTCTGGAAACACCATATATTTT
CDR3 protein: CASSLNAGTADSGNTIYF

J gene: TRBJ2-1
D gene: TRBD2
V gene: TRBV19
clone size: few
CDR3 DNA: TGTGCCAGTAGAGGAGCGGGAGTCATACGTGAGCAGTTCTTC
CDR3 protein: CASRGAGVIREQFF

J gene: TRBJ1-2
D gene: .
V gene: TRBV7-2
clone size: .
CDR3 DNA: TGTGCCAGCAGCGCAGGAACTGTCACTGGCTACACCTTC
CDR3 protein: CASSAGTVTGYTF

J gene: TRBJ2-5
D gene: .
V gene: TRBV5-8
clone size: .
CDR3 DNA: TGTGCCAGCAGCTTGTATGGGAGGATGGAGACCCAGTACTTC
CDR3 protein: CASSLYGRMETQYF

J gene: TRBJ2-5
D gene: .
V gene: TRBV10-3
clone size: few
CDR3 DNA: TGTGCCATCAGTGGTCTGGACTCCCTTTTACAAGAGACCCAGTACTTC
CDR3 protein: CAISGLDSLLQETQYF

J gene: TRBJ2-4
D gene: TRBD1
V gene: TRBV5-5
clone size: .
CDR3 DNA: TGTGCCAGCAGCTTAGGGGGCGGGCGGGTGCTAAACATTCAGTACTTC
CDR3 protein: CASSLGGGRVLNIQYF

J gene: TRBJ2-1
D gene: .
V gene: TRBV11-3
clone size: few
CDR3 DNA: TGTGCCAGCAGCTTAGATCTCTCCGATGAGCAGTTCTTC
CDR3 protein: CASSLDLSDEQFF

J gene: TRBJ1-2
D gene: .
V gene: TRBV7-7
clone size: once
CDR3 DNA: TGTGCTAGCAGCTCAAAACCGGGTAATAACTATGGCTACACCTTC
CDR3 protein: CASSSKPGNNYGYTF

J gene: TRBJ1-6
D gene: .
V gene: TRBV4-3
clone size: .
CDR3 DNA: TGCGCCAGCAGCCAAGGGTTGGGCAGGGGTTCCTATAATTCACCCCTCCACTTT
CDR3 protein: CASSQGLGRGSYNSPLHF

J gene: TRBJ1-1
D gene: TRBD1
V gene: TRBV18
clone size: .
CDR3 DNA: TGTGCCAGCTCGGCCGGGACAGGCGACACTGAAGCTTTCTTT
CDR3 protein: CASSAGTGDTEAFF

J gene: TRBJ2-1
D gene: TRBD1
V gene: TRBV11-3
clone size: .
CDR3 DNA: TGTGCCAGCAGCCCGGGACAGGGACACAATGAGCAGTTCTTC
CDR3 protein: CASSPGQGHNEQFF

J gene: TRBJ1-2
D gene: .
V gene: TRBV25-1
clone size: .
CDR3 DNA: TGTGCCAGCATGGGGCCCCTCTATGGCTACACCTTC
CDR3 protein: CASMGPLYGYTF

J gene: TRBJ1-3
D gene: .
V gene: TRBV2
clone size: .
CDR3 DNA: TGTGCCAGAGAGGGAGAAGGAAACACCATATATTTT
CDR3 protein: CAREGEGNTIYF

J gene: TRBJ2-1
D gene: TRBD2
V gene: TRBV11-2
clone size: .
CDR3 DNA: TGTGCCAGCCGACTAGCGGGAAGGGTTAATGAGCAGTTCTTC
CDR3 protein: CASRLAGRVNEQFF

J gene: TRBJ2-5
D gene: TRBD2
V gene: TRBV5-1
clone size: .
CDR3 DNA: TGCGCCAGCAGCCAAGGCCATAGCGGGGTGAAAGAGACCCAGTACTTC
CDR3 protein: CASSQGHSGVKETQYF

J gene: TRBJ1-1
D gene: .
V gene: TRBV27
clone size: .
CDR3 DNA: TGTGCCAGCAGTTCCAGGCCCAGCACTGAAGCTTTCTTT
CDR3 protein: CASSSRPSTEAFF

J gene: TRBJ1-4
D gene: .
V gene: TRBV28
clone size: .
CDR3 DNA: TGTGCCAGCAGTTCCTCAGGGGAGGGTAATGAAAAACTGTTTTTT
CDR3 protein: CASSSSGEGNEKLFF

J gene: TRBJ2-1
D gene: TRBD2
V gene: TRBV24-1
clone size: .
CDR3 DNA: TGTGCCACCAGTGATTCCAGAGCGGGAGGGGTTATCGGTGAGCAGTTCTTC
CDR3 protein: CATSDSRAGGVIGEQFF

J gene: TRBJ1-5
D gene: .
V gene: TRBV28
clone size: .
CDR3 DNA: TGTGCCAGCAGTAATACGGAGTATAGCAATCAGCCCCAGCATTTT
CDR3 protein: CASSNTEYSNQPQHF

J gene: TRBJ1-6
D gene: TRBD1
V gene: TRBV6-4
clone size: .
CDR3 DNA: TGTGCCAGCTCCGCGGGGGGACAGATGAATTCACCCCTCCACTTT
CDR3 protein: CASSAGGQMNSPLHF

J gene: TRBJ2-1
D gene: TRBD2
V gene: TRBV27
clone size: .
CDR3 DNA: TGTGCCAGCAGTTCCCTGAGCGGGAGTGAGCAGTTCTTC
CDR3 protein: CASSSLSGSEQFF

J gene: TRBJ2-7
D gene: .
V gene: TRBV25-1
clone size: .
CDR3 DNA: TGTGCCAGCAGTGGGGCGGGGAGCTCCTACGAGCAGTACTTC
CDR3 protein: CASSGAGSSYEQYF

J gene: TRBJ1-5
D gene: .
V gene: TRBV4-1
clone size: .
CDR3 DNA: TGCGCCAGCAGCCTGAGGAGTAATCAGCCCCAGCATTTT
CDR3 protein: CASSLRSNQPQHF

J gene: TRBJ2-1
D gene: .
V gene: TRBV4-2
clone size: once
CDR3 DNA: TGTGCCAGCAGCCAAGATCAGAACTCCTACAATGAGCAGTTCTTC
CDR3 protein: CASSQDQNSYNEQFF

J gene: TRBJ1-4
D gene: TRBD1
V gene: TRBV11-2
clone size: .
CDR3 DNA: TGTGCCAGTACCTTCGGGACAGGCTACGAAAAACTGTTTTTT
CDR3 protein: CASTFGTGYEKLFF

J gene: TRBJ1-1
D gene: .
V gene: TRBV19
clone size: .
CDR3 DNA: TGTGCCAGTAGTGGGGGGAAGAGGAACACTGAAGCTTTCTTT
CDR3 protein: CASSGGKRNTEAFF

J gene: TRBJ2-2
D gene: TRBD1
V gene: TRBV6-4
clone size: .
CDR3 DNA: TGTGCCAGCAGTTCGACAGGGGGAGGCACCGGGGAGCTGTTTTTT
CDR3 protein: CASSSTGGGTGELFF

J gene: TRBJ2-7
D gene: .
V gene: TRBV7-2
clone size: few
CDR3 DNA: TGTGCCAGCAGCCCCCAGCGATCCGCCTACGAGCAGTACTTC
CDR3 protein: CASSPQRSAYEQYF

J gene: TRBJ2-2
D gene: TRBD1
V gene: TRBV18
clone size: .
CDR3 DNA: TGTGCCAGCTCTCACATTAGACCGGGACAGGCGAACACCGGGGAGCTGTTTTTT
CDR3 protein: CASSHIRPGQANTGELFF

J gene: TRBJ2-1
D gene: .
V gene: TRBV28
clone size: .
CDR3 DNA: TGTGCCAGCAGTTACGACATCAGACCTCAATCTGAGCAGTTCTTC
CDR3 protein: CASSYDIRPQSEQFF

J gene: TRBJ2-3
D gene: .
V gene: TRBV2
clone size: .
CDR3 DNA: TGTGCCAGCAGTGAAGAGCGCGGGTCTGTAAATACGCAGTATTTT
CDR3 protein: CASSEERGSVNTQYF

J gene: TRBJ1-6
D gene: TRBD1
V gene: TRBV14
clone size: once
CDR3 DNA: TGTGCCAGCAGCCACCAATCGGACAGGAGAAATAATTCACCCCTCCACTTT
CDR3 protein: CASSHQSDRRNNSPLHF

J gene: TRBJ2-1
D gene: .
V gene: TRBV19
clone size: .
CDR3 DNA: TGTGCCAGTAGTATAGATCGCAACAAGGGGATCAATGAGCAGTTCTTC
CDR3 protein: CASSIDRNKGINEQFF

J gene: TRBJ2-2
D gene: .
V gene: TRBV27
clone size: .
CDR3 DNA: TGTGCCAGCAGTCCAGGACTGGCTTACACCGGGGAGCTGTTTTTT
CDR3 protein: CASSPGLAYTGELFF

J gene: TRBJ1-5
D gene: .
V gene: TRBV6-5
clone size: .
CDR3 DNA: TGTGCCAGCAGTTACGGGCCGCAGAACAATCAGCCCCAGCATTTT
CDR3 protein: CASSYGPQNNQPQHF

J gene: TRBJ2-2
D gene: .
V gene: TRBV15
clone size: .
CDR3 DNA: TGTGCCACCAGCAGAGAGTTACAGGCGAACACCGGGGAGCTGTTTTTT
CDR3 protein: CATSRELQANTGELFF

J gene: TRBJ1-5
D gene: TRBD1
V gene: TRBV30
clone size: .
CDR3 DNA: TGTGCCTGGAGTTCAGGGGGTCTTCAGCCCCAGCATTTT
CDR3 protein: CAWSSGGLQPQHF

J gene: TRBJ1-5
D gene: TRBD1
V gene: TRBV2
clone size: .
CDR3 DNA: TGTGCCAGCAAATCGACAGGGGAGAATCAGCCCCAGCATTTT
CDR3 protein: CASKSTGENQPQHF

J gene: TRBJ1-2
D gene: TRBD1
V gene: TRBV2
clone size: .
CDR3 DNA: TGTGCCAGCAGTATCCAGACAGGGCCGGAAGGCTACACCTTC
CDR3 protein: CASSIQTGPEGYTF

J gene: TRBJ2-7
D gene: .
V gene: TRBV7-6
clone size: .
CDR3 DNA: TGTGCCAGCAGCTTAGCGGTAGGGGGAAGCTCCTACGAGCAGTACTTC
CDR3 protein: CASSLAVGGSSYEQYF

J gene: TRBJ1-1
D gene: .
V gene: TRBV18
clone size: .
CDR3 DNA: TGTGCCAGCTCTGGGAGCCAGTCGAACACTGAAGCTTTCTTT
CDR3 protein: CASSGSQSNTEAFF

J gene: TRBJ2-2
D gene: TRBD2
V gene: TRBV24-1
clone size: .
CDR3 DNA: TGTGCCACCAGTTGGCCAGCGGGAGACAACACCGGGGAGCTGTTTTTT
CDR3 protein: CATSWPAGDNTGELFF

J gene: TRBJ2-1
D gene: .
V gene: TRBV4-3
clone size: .
CDR3 DNA: TGCGCCAGCAGCCAAGATACTCGGAGGAGCTCCTACAATGAGCAGTTCTTC
CDR3 protein: CASSQDTRRSSYNEQFF

J gene: TRBJ1-4
D gene: .
V gene: TRBV6-2/TRBV6-3
clone size: .
CDR3 DNA: TGTGCCAGCAGTTCAGCAGGGGTAGAAGAAAAACTGTTTTTT
CDR3 protein: CASSSAGVEEKLFF

J gene: TRBJ1-1
D gene: TRBD1
V gene: TRBV7-9
clone size: .
CDR3 DNA: TGTGCCAGCAGCACCCGGGACAGGGGCACGATGAACACTGAAGCTTTCTTT
CDR3 protein: CASSTRDRGTMNTEAFF

J gene: TRBJ2-1
D gene: TRBD2
V gene: TRBV7-2
clone size: .
CDR3 DNA: TGTGCCAGCAGCCCCAGGTTAGCGGGAGGCCAAAAAGAGCAGTTCTTC
CDR3 protein: CASSPRLAGGQKEQFF

J gene: TRBJ1-4
D gene: .
V gene: TRBV7-8
clone size: .
CDR3 DNA: TGTGCCAGCAGCTTAGGATCTTCAGCAACTAATGAAAAACTGTTTTTT
CDR3 protein: CASSLGSSATNEKLFF

J gene: TRBJ1-5
D gene: .
V gene: TRBV11-2
clone size: .
CDR3 DNA: TGTGCCAGCTCGAAGGGGGGGGTTCATCAGCCCCAGCATTTT
CDR3 protein: CASSKGGVHQPQHF

J gene: TRBJ2-1
D gene: TRBD1
V gene: TRBV4-3
clone size: .
CDR3 DNA: TGCGCCAGCAGCCCAATAGAGACAGGGAAGCGGCATGAGCAGTTCTTC
CDR3 protein: CASSPIETGKRHEQFF

J gene: TRBJ2-5
D gene: .
V gene: TRBV11-3
clone size: .
CDR3 DNA: TGTGCCAGCAGCCGTAGCGCGCAAGAGACCCAGTACTTC
CDR3 protein: CASSRSAQETQYF

J gene: TRBJ1-1
D gene: .
V gene: TRBV4-2
clone size: .
CDR3 DNA: TGTGCCAGCAGCGGGGACATTATTAAAGGGAACACTGAAGCTTTCTTT
CDR3 protein: CASSGDIIKGNTEAFF

J gene: TRBJ2-7
D gene: TRBD1
V gene: TRBV11-2
clone size: .
CDR3 DNA: TGTGCCAGCAGCTCAAACCGGGACAGCTCCTACGAGCAGTACTTC
CDR3 protein: CASSSNRDSSYEQYF

J gene: TRBJ1-4
D gene: .
V gene: TRBV7-8
clone size: once
CDR3 DNA: TGTGCCAGCAGCCCCGGGACAATTGCAACTAATGAAAAACTGTTTTTT
CDR3 protein: CASSPGTIATNEKLFF